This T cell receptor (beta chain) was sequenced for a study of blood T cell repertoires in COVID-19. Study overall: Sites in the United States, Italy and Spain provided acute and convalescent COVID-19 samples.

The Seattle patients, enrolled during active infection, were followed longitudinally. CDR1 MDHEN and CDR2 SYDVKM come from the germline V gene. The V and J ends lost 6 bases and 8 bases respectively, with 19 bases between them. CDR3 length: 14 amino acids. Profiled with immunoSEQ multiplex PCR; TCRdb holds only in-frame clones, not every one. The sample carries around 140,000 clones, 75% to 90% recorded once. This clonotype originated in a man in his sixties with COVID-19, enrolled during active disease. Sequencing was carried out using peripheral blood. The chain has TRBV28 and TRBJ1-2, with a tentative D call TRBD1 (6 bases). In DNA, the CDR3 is TGTGCCAGCAGCTCCGGGGGGGCGTCGAGGGGCTACACCTTC. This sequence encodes CASSSGGASRGYTF.